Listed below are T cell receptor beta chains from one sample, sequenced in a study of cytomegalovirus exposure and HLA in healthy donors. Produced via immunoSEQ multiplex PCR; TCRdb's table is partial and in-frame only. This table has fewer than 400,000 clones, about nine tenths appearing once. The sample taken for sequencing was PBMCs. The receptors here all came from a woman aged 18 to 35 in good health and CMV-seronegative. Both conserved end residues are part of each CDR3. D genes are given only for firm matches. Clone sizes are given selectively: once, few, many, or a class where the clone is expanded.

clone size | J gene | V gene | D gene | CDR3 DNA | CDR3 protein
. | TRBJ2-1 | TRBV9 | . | TGTGCCAGCAGCGTAGAACCCGGCGGCTCCTACAATGAGCAGTTCTTC | CASSVEPGGSYNEQFF
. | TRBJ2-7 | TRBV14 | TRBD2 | TGTGCCAGCAGCTCCTACTATGGGGTAGCGGGAGGGCCCGGCGAGCAGTACTTC | CASSSYYGVAGGPGEQYF
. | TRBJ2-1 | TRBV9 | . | TGTGCCAGCAGCGTAGCGGGTAGCGGATCCTACAATGAGCAGTTCTTC | CASSVAGSGSYNEQFF
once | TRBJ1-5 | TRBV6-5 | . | TGTGCCAGCAGCCCCCAGGGTAAGAATCAGCCCCAGCATTTT | CASSPQGKNQPQHF
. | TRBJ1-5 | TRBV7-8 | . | TGTGCCAGCAGCTTAACGAACGGACTCGATCAGCCCCAGCATTTT | CASSLTNGLDQPQHF
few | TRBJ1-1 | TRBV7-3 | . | TGTGCCAGCAGCTTAAGGTGGGGCGATGAAGCTTTCTTT | CASSLRWGDEAFF
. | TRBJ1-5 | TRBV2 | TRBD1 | TGTGCCAGCAGTGATAGGACAGGGAATAATCAGCCCCAGCATTTT | CASSDRTGNNQPQHF
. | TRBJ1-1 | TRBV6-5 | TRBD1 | TGTGCCAGCAGTCCTCGGACAGGGGCGAACACTGAAGCTTTCTTT | CASSPRTGANTEAFF
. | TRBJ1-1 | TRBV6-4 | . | TGTGCCAGCAGTGAAACACGGAACACTGAAGCTTTCTTT | CASSETRNTEAFF
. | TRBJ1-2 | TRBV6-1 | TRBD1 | TGTGCCAGCAAACGGACAGGGTTCGATGGCTACACCTTC | CASKRTGFDGYTF
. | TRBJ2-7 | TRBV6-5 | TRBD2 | TGTGCCAGCAGTTTAAGGCTAGCGGGAGGCGAGCAGTACTTC | CASSLRLAGGEQYF
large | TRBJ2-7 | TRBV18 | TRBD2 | TGTGCCAGCTCACAGGTAGGACTAGCGGGAGTCTTGCACGAGCAGTACTTC | CASSQVGLAGVLHEQYF
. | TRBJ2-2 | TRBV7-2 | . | TGTGCCAGCACGCAGGGGCGGAACACCGGGGAGCTGTTTTTT | CASTQGRNTGELFF
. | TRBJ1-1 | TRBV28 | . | TGTGCCAGCAGTTCAGACTCACAGGCGCTGAACACTGAAGCTTTCTTT | CASSSDSQALNTEAFF
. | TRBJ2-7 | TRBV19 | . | TGTGCCAGTAGGCGGGACAGAGGTTCCTACGAGCAGTACTTC | CASRRDRGSYEQYF
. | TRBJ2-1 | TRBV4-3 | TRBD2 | TGCGCCAGCAGTCAACTAGCGGGAGGGGCCGATGAGCAGTTCTTC | CASSQLAGGADEQFF
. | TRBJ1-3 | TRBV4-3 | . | TGCGCCAGCAGCCAAGAGGCAGGCTGGACTGGAAACACCATATATTTT | CASSQEAGWTGNTIYF
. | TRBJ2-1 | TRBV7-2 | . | TGTGCCAGCAGCTTATTCCCGGGAGAGGGCAATGAGCAGTTCTTC | CASSLFPGEGNEQFF
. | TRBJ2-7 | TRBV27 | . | TGTGCCAGCAGTAGGGACACCACCATCTACGAGCAGTACTTC | CASSRDTTIYEQYF
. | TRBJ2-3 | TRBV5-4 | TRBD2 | TGTGCCAGCAGCTTGGGACTAGCGGGGGCAGATACGCAGTATTTT | CASSLGLAGADTQYF
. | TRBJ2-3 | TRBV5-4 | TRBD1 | TGTGCCAGCAGCCCCAGGGGACAGACTGGGCCAGATACGCAGTATTTT | CASSPRGQTGPDTQYF
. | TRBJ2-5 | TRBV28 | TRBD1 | TGTGCCAGCGGATACGGACAGGGTCGAGAGACCCAGTACTTC | CASGYGQGRETQYF
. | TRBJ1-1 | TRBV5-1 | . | TGCGCCAGCAGCTGGAACACAGGGATTAACACTGAAGCTTTCTTT | CASSWNTGINTEAFF
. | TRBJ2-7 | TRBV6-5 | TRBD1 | TGTGCCAGCAGTTACTCGTACGTGGGACAGGGCTACGAGCAGTACTTC | CASSYSYVGQGYEQYF
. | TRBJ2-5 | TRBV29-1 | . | TGCAGCGTTGATATATCCGTGGAGACCCAGTACTTC | CSVDISVETQYF
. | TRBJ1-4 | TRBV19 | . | TGTGCCAGTATGGGACTAGGGAAACTGTTTTTT | CASMGLGKLFF
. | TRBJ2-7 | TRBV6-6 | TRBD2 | TGTGCCAGCGGGTCCCTTCCGGGAGGTCCTCCCTACGAGCAGTACTTC | CASGSLPGGPPYEQYF
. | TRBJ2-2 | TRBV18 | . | TGTGCCAGCTCACCTACAGGGTCGAACACCGGGGAGCTGTTTTTT | CASSPTGSNTGELFF
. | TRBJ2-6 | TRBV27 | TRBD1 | TGTGCCAGCAGGACAGGGGCTGGTGGGGCCAACGTCCTGACTTTC | CASRTGAGGANVLTF
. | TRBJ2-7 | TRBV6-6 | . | TGTGCCAGCAGTTATCGCGGTCCGGGAGTCGAGCAGTACTTC | CASSYRGPGVEQYF
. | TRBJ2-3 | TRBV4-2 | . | TGTGCCAGCAGCCAAGATAGCGCTAGCACAGATACGCAGTATTTT | CASSQDSASTDTQYF
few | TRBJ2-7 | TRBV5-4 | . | TGTGCCAGCAGCTCGGAGGGGTCCCACGAGCAGTACTTC | CASSSEGSHEQYF
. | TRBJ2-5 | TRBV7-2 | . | TGTGCCAGCAGCCGACAACCGGGACTCCAAGAGACCCAGTACTTC | CASSRQPGLQETQYF
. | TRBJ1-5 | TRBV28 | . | TGTGCCAGCAGTTTATCCACGACTACCTATAGCAATCAGCCCCAGCATTTT | CASSLSTTTYSNQPQHF
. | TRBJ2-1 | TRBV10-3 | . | TGTGCCTCATGGAGGGCCGACGGGTATGAGCAGTTCTTC | CASWRADGYEQFF
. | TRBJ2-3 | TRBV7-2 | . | TGTGCCAGCAGCCCCCCGGGAGGCACAGATACGCAGTATTTT | CASSPPGGTDTQYF
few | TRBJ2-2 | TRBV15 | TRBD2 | TGTGCCACCAGCACAAGACTAGCGGGAGTTCGCACCGGGGAGCTGTTTTTT | CATSTRLAGVRTGELFF
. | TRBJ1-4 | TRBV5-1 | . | TGCGCCAGCAGCTTGGATCCGGCGGGGGCGGAAGAAAAACTGTTTTTT | CASSLDPAGAEEKLFF
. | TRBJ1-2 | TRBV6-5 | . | TGTGCCAGCAGAAACACAGGGCTCTATGGCTACACCTTC | CASRNTGLYGYTF
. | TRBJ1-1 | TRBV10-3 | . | TGTGCCACCCGCCCAAGCACAGGAAACACTGAAGCTTTCTTT | CATRPSTGNTEAFF
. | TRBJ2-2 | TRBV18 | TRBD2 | TGTGCCAGCTCACCACGGCTAGCGGGAGGGACCGGGGAGCTGTTTTTT | CASSPRLAGGTGELFF
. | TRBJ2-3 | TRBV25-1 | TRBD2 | TGTGCCAGCAGTGAATCCGGACTAGCGGTTAGCACAGATACGCAGTATTTT | CASSESGLAVSTDTQYF
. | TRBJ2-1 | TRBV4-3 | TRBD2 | TGCGCCAGCAGCCAAATTGGGCGGGAGGGCCACTACAATGAGCAGTTCTTC | CASSQIGREGHYNEQFF
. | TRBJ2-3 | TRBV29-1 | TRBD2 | TGCAGCGTTGTCCTTGTCCGGACTAGCGGGACCCAGTATTTT | CSVVLVRTSGTQYF
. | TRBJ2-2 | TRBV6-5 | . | TGTGCCAGCAGTTACTCGGCTAGTAACACCGGGGAGCTGTTTTTT | CASSYSASNTGELFF
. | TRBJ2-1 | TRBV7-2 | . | TGTGCCAGCAGCTTAGGGACTACCATGTACAATGAGCAGTTCTTC | CASSLGTTMYNEQFF
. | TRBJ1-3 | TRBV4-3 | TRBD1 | TGCGCCAGCAGCCAAGAGATTGGACAGGGGACCACCATATATTTT | CASSQEIGQGTTIYF
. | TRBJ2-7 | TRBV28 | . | TGTGCCAGCAGAGGATTGCGGGACCGGGGCGAGCAGTACTTC | CASRGLRDRGEQYF
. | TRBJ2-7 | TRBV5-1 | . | TGCGCCAGCAGCGGGAGGACAGGATCCTCCTACGAGCAGTACTTC | CASSGRTGSSYEQYF
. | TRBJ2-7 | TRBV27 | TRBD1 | TGTGCCAGCAGTTTATTAGGGACAGGGCCCTACGAGCAGTACTTC | CASSLLGTGPYEQYF